Here is one T cell receptor beta chain with its context. The antigen remains undetermined. This sample is part of a study of T cells in Graves' hyperthyroidism and ophthalmopathy. Turning to the study itself: The initial diagnosis was the point when peripheral blood was collected, ahead of any treatment. Regarding the study as a whole: Ophthalmopathy onset followed model prediction by a median around 6.6 months.

Diagnostic assessment was based on clinical symptoms, serum thyroxine and TRAb, thyroid ultrasound and orbital computed tomography. Each 10 ml fresh peripheral blood draw supplied the PBMCs. The CDR3 has 15 amino acids. In germline, CDR1 is LGHNA, CDR2 YSLEER. Between the trimmed V and J ends, which lost 2 bases and 2 bases, there was a span of 13 bases. Researchers amplified the TCR beta CDR3 regions from RNA transcripts. When the TCR CDR3 underwent first-round RT-PCR, the HTBI primer set was used. TCRdb reanalysed the multiplex PCR reads using MiXCR and keeps one entry per CDR3 protein. This table has 450,000 to 650,000 distinct CDR3 sequences, 17% appearing once.

Sequenced sample: blood. The chain combines TRBV4-3 with TRBJ2-7; perhaps D is TRBD1 or TRBD2 (5 bases each). This sequence originates from a woman aged 18-30 years with Graves' ophthalmopathy. The CDR3 spells CASSQSGTRAYEQYF. As DNA, the CDR3 is TGCGCCAGCAGCCAATCAGGGACCAGGGCCTACGAGCAGTACTTC.